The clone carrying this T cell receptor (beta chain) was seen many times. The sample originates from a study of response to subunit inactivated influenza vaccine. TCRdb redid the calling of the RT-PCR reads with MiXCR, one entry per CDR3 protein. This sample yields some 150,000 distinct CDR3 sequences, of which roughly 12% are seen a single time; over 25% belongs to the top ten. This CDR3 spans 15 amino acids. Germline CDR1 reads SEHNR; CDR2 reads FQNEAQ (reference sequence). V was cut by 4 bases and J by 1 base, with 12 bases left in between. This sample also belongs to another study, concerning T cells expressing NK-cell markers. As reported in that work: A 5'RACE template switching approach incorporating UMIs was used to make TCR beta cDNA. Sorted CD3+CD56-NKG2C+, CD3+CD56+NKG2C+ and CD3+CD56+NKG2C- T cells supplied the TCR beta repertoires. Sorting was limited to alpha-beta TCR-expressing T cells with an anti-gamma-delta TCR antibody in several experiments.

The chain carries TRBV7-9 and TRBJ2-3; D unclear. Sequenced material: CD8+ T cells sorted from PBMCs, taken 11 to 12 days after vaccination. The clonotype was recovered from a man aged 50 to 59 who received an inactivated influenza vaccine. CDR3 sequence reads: CASSSRTFGTDTQYF. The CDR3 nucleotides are TGTGCCAGCAGCTCCCGGACCTTCGGCACAGATACGCAGTATTTT.